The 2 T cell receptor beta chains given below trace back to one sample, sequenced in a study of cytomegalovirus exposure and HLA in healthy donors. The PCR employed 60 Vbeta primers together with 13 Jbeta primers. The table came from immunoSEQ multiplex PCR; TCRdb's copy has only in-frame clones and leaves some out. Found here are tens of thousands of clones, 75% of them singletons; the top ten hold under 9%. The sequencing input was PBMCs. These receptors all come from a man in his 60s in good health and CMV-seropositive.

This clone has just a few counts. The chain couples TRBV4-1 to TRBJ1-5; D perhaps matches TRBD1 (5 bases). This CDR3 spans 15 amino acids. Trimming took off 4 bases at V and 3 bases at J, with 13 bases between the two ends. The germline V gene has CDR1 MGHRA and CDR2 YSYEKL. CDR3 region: CASSPYSQDNQPQHF. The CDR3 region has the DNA TGCGCCAGCAGCCCCTACTCACAGGACAATCAGCCCCAGCATTTT.

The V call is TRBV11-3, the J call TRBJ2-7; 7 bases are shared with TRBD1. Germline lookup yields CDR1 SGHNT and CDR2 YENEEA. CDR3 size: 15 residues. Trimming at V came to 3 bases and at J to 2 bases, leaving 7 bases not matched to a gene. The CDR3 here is CASSFTGVLPYEQYF. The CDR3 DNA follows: TGTGCCAGCAGCTTCACAGGGGTTCTCCCCTACGAGCAGTACTTC.